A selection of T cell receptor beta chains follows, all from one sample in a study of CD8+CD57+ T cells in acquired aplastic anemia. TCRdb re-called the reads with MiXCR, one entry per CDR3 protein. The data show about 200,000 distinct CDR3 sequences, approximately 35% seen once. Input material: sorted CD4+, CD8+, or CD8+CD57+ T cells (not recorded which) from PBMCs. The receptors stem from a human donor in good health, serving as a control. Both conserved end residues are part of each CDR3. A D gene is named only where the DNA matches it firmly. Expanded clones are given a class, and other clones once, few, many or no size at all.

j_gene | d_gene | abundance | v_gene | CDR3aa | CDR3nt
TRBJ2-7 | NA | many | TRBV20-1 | CSARNRVDEQYF | TGCAGTGCTAGAAACAGGGTCGACGAGCAGTACTTC
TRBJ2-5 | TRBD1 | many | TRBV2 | CASRAGQGQETQYF | TGTGCCAGCAGGGCGGGACAGGGCCAAGAGACCCAGTACTTC
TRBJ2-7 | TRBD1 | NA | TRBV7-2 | CASSSYRGKYYEQYF | TGTGCCAGCAGTTCATACAGGGGGAAATACTACGAGCAGTACTTC
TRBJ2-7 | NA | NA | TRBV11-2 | CASSPLSQGLSYEQCF | TGTGCCAGCAGCCCTCTTAGTCAGGGACTCTCCTACGAGCAGTGCTTC
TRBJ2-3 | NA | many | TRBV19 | CASGSTDTQYF | TGTGCCTCAGGGAGCACAGATACGCAGTATTTT
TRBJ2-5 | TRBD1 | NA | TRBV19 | CASSITGGVTQYF | TGTGCCAGTAGTATAACAGGGGGCGTGACCCAGTACTTC
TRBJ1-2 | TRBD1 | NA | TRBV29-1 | CSIQGAGGYTF | TGCAGCATTCAGGGGGCTGGTGGCTACACCTTC
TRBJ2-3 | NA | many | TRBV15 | CATSIGGLRTDTQYF | TGTGCCACCAGCATCGGCGGACTTCGCACAGATACGCAGTATTTT
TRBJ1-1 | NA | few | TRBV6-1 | CASSERAEAFF | TGTGCCAGCAGTGAAAGAGCTGAAGCTTTCTTT
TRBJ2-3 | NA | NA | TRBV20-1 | CSAAPGHKDTDTQYF | TGCAGTGCGGCTCCGGGACACAAGGACACAGATACGCAGTACTTT
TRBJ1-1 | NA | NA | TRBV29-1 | CSVEPGLNTEAFF | TGCAGCGTTGAACCGGGGCTCAACACTGAAGCTTTCTTT
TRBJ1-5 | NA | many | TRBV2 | CASTQPGSNQPQHF | TGTGCCAGCACCCAACCAGGGAGCAATCAGCCCCAGCATTTT
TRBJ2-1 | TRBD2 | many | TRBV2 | CASSEGWGGPNNEQFF | TGTGCCAGCAGTGAAGGGTGGGGGGGTCCTAACAATGAGCAGTTCTTC
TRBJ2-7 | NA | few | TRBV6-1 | CASTITGAGGEQYF | TGTGCCAGCACAATAACAGGGGCCGGGGGCGAGCAGTACTTC
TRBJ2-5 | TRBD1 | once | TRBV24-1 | CATSDDRGGQTQETQYF | TGTGCCACCAGTGATGACAGGGGGGGACAGACCCAAGAGACCCAGTACTTC
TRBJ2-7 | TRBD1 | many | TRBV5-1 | CASSLGGGWDRRSYEQYF | TGCGCCAGCAGCTTGGGAGGCGGGTGGGACAGACGATCCTACGAGCAGTACTTC
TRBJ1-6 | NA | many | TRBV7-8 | CASSQQGRSPLHF | TGTGCCAGCAGCCAACAGGGTCGTTCACCCCTCCACTTT
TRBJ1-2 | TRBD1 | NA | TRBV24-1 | CATSDIPSQGEDGYTF | TGTGCCACCAGTGATATACCCTCACAGGGGGAAGATGGCTACACCTTC
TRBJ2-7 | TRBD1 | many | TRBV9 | CASSLLGQGSGEQYF | TGTGCCAGCAGCTTATTGGGACAGGGGAGCGGCGAGCAGTACTTC
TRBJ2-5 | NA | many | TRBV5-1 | CASSILDPEETQYF | TGCGCCAGCAGCATACTAGATCCCGAAGAGACCCAGTACTTC
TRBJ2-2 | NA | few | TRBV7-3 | CASSRNGGTNTGELFF | TGTGCCAGCAGCCGGAACGGGGGTACGAACACCGGGGAGCTGTTTTTT
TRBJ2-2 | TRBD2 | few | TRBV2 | CASSLLAGGLGSGELFF | TGTGCCAGCAGTCTTCTAGCGGGGGGCCTTGGGTCCGGGGAGCTGTTTTTT
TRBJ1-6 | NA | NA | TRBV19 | CASSIRDGNSPLHF | TGTGCCAGTAGTATCCGGGACGGGAATTCACCCCTCCACTTT
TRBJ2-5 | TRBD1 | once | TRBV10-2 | CASKDRGQETQYF | TGCGCCAGCAAGGACAGGGGGCAAGAGACCCAGTACTTC
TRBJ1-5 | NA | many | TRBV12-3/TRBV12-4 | CASSRPRGSSNQPQHF | TGTGCCAGCAGCCGGCCCCGGGGAAGCAGCAATCAGCCCCAGCATTTT
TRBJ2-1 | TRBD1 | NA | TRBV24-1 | CATSDERDRGINEQFF | TGTGCCACCAGTGATGAACGGGACAGGGGAATCAATGAGCAGTTCTTC
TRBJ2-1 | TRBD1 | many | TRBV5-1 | CASSTAGGAYNEQFF | TGCGCCAGCAGCACCGCAGGGGGCGCATACAATGAGCAGTTCTTC